A selection of T cell receptor beta chains follows, all from one sample in a study of T cell responses to AZD1222 COVID-19 vaccine. Method: immunoSEQ multiplex PCR; TCRdb's copy keeps in-frame clones and lacks some. The table includes roughly 160,000 clones, roughly 93% detected once. The sequencing here drew on peripheral blood, taken on day 0 of AZD1222 vaccination. These receptors originate from an adult in good health. Both conserved end residues are part of each CDR3. A D gene is named only where the DNA matches it firmly. Clone size appears in some rows only: once, few, many, or a class for an expanded clone.

D gene: -; V gene: TRBV7-9; J gene: TRBJ2-2; clone size: -; CDR3 protein: CASSLFEELFF; CDR3 DNA: TGTGCCAGCAGCTTATTCGAGGAGCTGTTTTTT
D gene: TRBD1; V gene: TRBV2; J gene: TRBJ1-2; clone size: once; CDR3 protein: CASSWTGGDGYTF; CDR3 DNA: TGTGCCAGCAGTTGGACAGGGGGGGATGGCTACACCTTC
D gene: TRBD1; V gene: TRBV19; J gene: TRBJ2-1; clone size: -; CDR3 protein: CASTQYGGDRGNYNEQFF; CDR3 DNA: TGTGCCAGTACCCAATACGGGGGGGACAGGGGGAACTACAATGAGCAGTTCTTC
D gene: -; V gene: TRBV18; J gene: TRBJ2-7; clone size: -; CDR3 protein: CASSPRDDVTYEQYF; CDR3 DNA: TGTGCCAGCTCACCACGAGACGACGTTACCTACGAGCAGTACTTC
D gene: TRBD1; V gene: TRBV6-1; J gene: TRBJ1-1; clone size: -; CDR3 protein: CASSGSPGQGNTEAFF; CDR3 DNA: TGTGCCAGCAGTGGATCCCCGGGACAGGGGAACACTGAAGCTTTCTTT
D gene: TRBD1; V gene: TRBV19; J gene: TRBJ2-5; clone size: -; CDR3 protein: CASRPRGTGKETQYF; CDR3 DNA: TGTGCCAGTAGGCCTCGCGGGACAGGCAAAGAGACCCAGTACTTC
D gene: -; V gene: TRBV6-5; J gene: TRBJ1-4; clone size: -; CDR3 protein: CASTVDAFGEKLFF; CDR3 DNA: TGTGCCAGCACCGTGGACGCCTTTGGCGAAAAACTGTTTTTT
D gene: -; V gene: TRBV30; J gene: TRBJ1-1; clone size: once; CDR3 protein: CAWSVQGYTEAFF; CDR3 DNA: TGTGCCTGGAGTGTACAGGGATATACTGAAGCTTTCTTT
D gene: TRBD1; V gene: TRBV2; J gene: TRBJ1-6; clone size: -; CDR3 protein: CASSTGTGGTVYNSPLHF; CDR3 DNA: TGTGCCAGCAGTACGGGCACCGGGGGGACAGTCTATAATTCACCCCTCCACTTT
D gene: -; V gene: TRBV6-5; J gene: TRBJ1-6; clone size: -; CDR3 protein: CASSYGGTDYNSPLHF; CDR3 DNA: TGTGCCAGCAGTTACGGGGGGACCGATTATAATTCACCCCTCCACTTT
D gene: TRBD1; V gene: TRBV7-6; J gene: TRBJ2-2; clone size: -; CDR3 protein: CASRTGGTGLSGGTGELFF; CDR3 DNA: TGTGCCAGCAGGACAGGCGGGACAGGGTTGTCTGGGGGCACCGGGGAGCTGTTTTTT
D gene: -; V gene: TRBV28; J gene: TRBJ1-5; clone size: few; CDR3 protein: CASSLVTGNQPQHF; CDR3 DNA: TGTGCCAGCAGTTTGGTCACAGGGAATCAGCCCCAGCATTTT
D gene: TRBD2; V gene: TRBV5-1; J gene: TRBJ2-5; clone size: -; CDR3 protein: CASSSRLAGGRETQYF; CDR3 DNA: TGCGCCAGCAGCTCACGACTCGCGGGGGGGCGGGAGACCCAGTACTTC
D gene: TRBD2; V gene: TRBV7-2; J gene: TRBJ2-1; clone size: -; CDR3 protein: CASSLFSGGADEQFF; CDR3 DNA: TGTGCCAGCAGCTTGTTCTCCGGGGGGGCGGATGAGCAGTTCTTC
D gene: -; V gene: TRBV9; J gene: TRBJ2-3; clone size: -; CDR3 protein: CASRAGSTDTQYF; CDR3 DNA: TGTGCCAGCAGGGCCGGGAGCACAGATACGCAGTATTTT
D gene: -; V gene: TRBV7-9; J gene: TRBJ1-1; clone size: -; CDR3 protein: CASSLVLQTRGGTEAFF; CDR3 DNA: TGTGCCAGCAGCTTAGTCTTACAGACCCGAGGCGGAACTGAAGCTTTCTTT
D gene: TRBD1; V gene: TRBV20-1; J gene: TRBJ2-7; clone size: -; CDR3 protein: CSASAGQGLLSYEQYF; CDR3 DNA: TGCAGTGCTAGTGCCGGACAGGGGCTCCTCTCCTACGAGCAGTACTTC
D gene: -; V gene: TRBV4-1; J gene: TRBJ1-5; clone size: -; CDR3 protein: CASSQGDLSNQPQHF; CDR3 DNA: TGCGCCAGCAGCCAAGGGGACCTAAGCAATCAGCCCCAGCATTTT
D gene: TRBD1; V gene: TRBV9; J gene: TRBJ1-4; clone size: -; CDR3 protein: CASSVEFGTGYEKLFF; CDR3 DNA: TGTGCCAGCAGCGTAGAGTTTGGGACAGGGTACGAAAAACTGTTTTTT
D gene: -; V gene: TRBV5-1; J gene: TRBJ1-5; clone size: -; CDR3 protein: CASSLGPSNQPQHF; CDR3 DNA: TGCGCCAGCAGCTTGGGGCCTAGCAATCAGCCCCAGCATTTT
D gene: -; V gene: TRBV7-9; J gene: TRBJ2-4; clone size: -; CDR3 protein: CASSADDRNIQYF; CDR3 DNA: TGTGCCAGCAGCGCAGATGACAGAAACATTCAGTACTTC
D gene: TRBD1; V gene: TRBV7-8; J gene: TRBJ1-5; clone size: -; CDR3 protein: CASSLREISGTGTNQPQHF; CDR3 DNA: TGTGCCAGCAGCTTAAGGGAAATTTCCGGGACAGGGACCAATCAGCCCCAGCATTTT
D gene: -; V gene: TRBV5-1; J gene: TRBJ1-1; clone size: -; CDR3 protein: CASSGTIGNTEAFF; CDR3 DNA: TGCGCCAGCAGTGGGACAATCGGGAACACTGAAGCTTTCTTT
D gene: -; V gene: TRBV19; J gene: TRBJ1-1; clone size: -; CDR3 protein: CASRAGRLNTEAFF; CDR3 DNA: TGTGCCAGCCGGGCGGGACGGCTGAACACTGAAGCTTTCTTT
D gene: -; V gene: TRBV11-2; J gene: TRBJ1-2; clone size: few; CDR3 protein: CASSGIRAVTSENYGYTF; CDR3 DNA: TGTGCCAGCAGCGGAATTAGGGCAGTTACTTCGGAAAACTATGGCTACACCTTC
D gene: -; V gene: TRBV24-1; J gene: TRBJ2-5; clone size: once; CDR3 protein: CATEGIAQETQYF; CDR3 DNA: TGTGCCACCGAAGGCATAGCCCAAGAGACCCAGTACTTC
D gene: -; V gene: TRBV9; J gene: TRBJ1-2; clone size: -; CDR3 protein: CASSPGSGNPYGYTF; CDR3 DNA: TGTGCCAGCAGCCCCGGCTCAGGGAATCCCTATGGCTACACCTTC
D gene: -; V gene: TRBV2; J gene: TRBJ1-2; clone size: -; CDR3 protein: CASRILNYGYTF; CDR3 DNA: TGTGCCAGCAGAATCCTCAACTATGGCTACACCTTC
D gene: TRBD1; V gene: TRBV3-1/TRBV3-2; J gene: TRBJ2-1; clone size: once; CDR3 protein: CASSQPPRTGIWEQFF; CDR3 DNA: TGTGCCAGCAGCCAACCTCCGCGGACAGGGATTTGGGAGCAGTTCTTC
D gene: TRBD1; V gene: TRBV19; J gene: TRBJ1-1; clone size: -; CDR3 protein: CASSEGQLNTEAFF; CDR3 DNA: TGTGCCAGTAGTGAGGGACAGCTGAACACTGAAGCTTTCTTT
D gene: -; V gene: TRBV18; J gene: TRBJ2-2; clone size: -; CDR3 protein: CASSLGTPDTGELFF; CDR3 DNA: TGTGCCAGCTCACTCGGGACTCCTGACACCGGGGAGCTGTTTTTT
D gene: -; V gene: TRBV12-5; J gene: TRBJ2-5; clone size: -; CDR3 protein: CASVNPQGNRGTQYF; CDR3 DNA: TGTGCTAGTGTAAACCCGCAGGGAAATCGGGGGACCCAGTACTTC
D gene: -; V gene: TRBV2; J gene: TRBJ1-2; clone size: -; CDR3 protein: CASSDPNYGYTF; CDR3 DNA: TGTGCCAGCAGTGACCCTAACTATGGCTACACCTTC
D gene: -; V gene: TRBV2; J gene: TRBJ1-6; clone size: -; CDR3 protein: CASSDGASPLHF; CDR3 DNA: TGTGCCAGCAGTGACGGTGCGAGTCCCCTCCACTTT
D gene: -; V gene: TRBV7-8; J gene: TRBJ2-3; clone size: -; CDR3 protein: CASSLRDVGTDTQYF; CDR3 DNA: TGTGCCAGCAGCTTAAGAGACGTGGGTACAGATACGCAGTATTTT
D gene: TRBD1; V gene: TRBV4-2; J gene: TRBJ1-2; clone size: -; CDR3 protein: CASSQQRQGLSGYTF; CDR3 DNA: TGTGCCAGCAGCCAGCAGAGACAGGGACTGTCTGGCTACACCTTC
D gene: TRBD2; V gene: TRBV6-5; J gene: TRBJ2-3; clone size: -; CDR3 protein: CASSPGLLTDTQYF; CDR3 DNA: TGTGCCAGCAGCCCGGGACTATTGACAGATACGCAGTATTTT
D gene: -; V gene: TRBV7-2; J gene: TRBJ1-5; clone size: -; CDR3 protein: CASSLRLNQPQHF; CDR3 DNA: TGTGCCAGCAGCTTAAGGCTCAATCAGCCCCAGCATTTT
D gene: TRBD2; V gene: TRBV19; J gene: TRBJ2-2; clone size: -; CDR3 protein: CASSITGGGLTGELFF; CDR3 DNA: TGTGCCAGTAGTATAACGGGCGGGGGGCTCACCGGGGAGCTGTTTTTT
D gene: TRBD2; V gene: TRBV6-2/TRBV6-3; J gene: TRBJ2-1; clone size: -; CDR3 protein: CASSDTTSGDYNEQFF; CDR3 DNA: TGTGCCAGCAGCGACACGACTAGCGGCGACTACAATGAGCAGTTCTTC
D gene: -; V gene: TRBV9; J gene: TRBJ2-1; clone size: -; CDR3 protein: CASSVGQSFGNEQFF; CDR3 DNA: TGTGCCAGCAGCGTAGGACAGAGTTTTGGCAATGAGCAGTTCTTC
D gene: TRBD1; V gene: TRBV10-3; J gene: TRBJ1-3; clone size: -; CDR3 protein: CAISESSGTGGNTIYF; CDR3 DNA: TGTGCCATCAGTGAGTCGTCCGGGACAGGGGGGAACACCATATATTTT
D gene: TRBD2; V gene: TRBV30; J gene: TRBJ2-3; clone size: -; CDR3 protein: CAWGLLAGEDTQYF; CDR3 DNA: TGTGCCTGGGGCCTTTTGGCGGGGGAAGATACGCAGTATTTT
D gene: TRBD1; V gene: TRBV6-5; J gene: TRBJ1-2; clone size: -; CDR3 protein: CASSRRGLGNYGYTF; CDR3 DNA: TGTGCCAGCTCCCGAAGGGGGCTCGGGAACTATGGCTACACCTTC
D gene: -; V gene: TRBV4-1; J gene: TRBJ2-2; clone size: -; CDR3 protein: CASSLYANTGELFF; CDR3 DNA: TGCGCCAGCAGCCTCTACGCGAACACCGGGGAGCTGTTTTTT
D gene: -; V gene: TRBV12-3/TRBV12-4; J gene: TRBJ1-4; clone size: -; CDR3 protein: CASSVQRSEKLFF; CDR3 DNA: TGTGCCAGCAGTGTACAGCGTTCTGAAAAACTGTTTTTT
D gene: -; V gene: TRBV15; J gene: TRBJ2-2; clone size: -; CDR3 protein: CATSRGTAFRELFF; CDR3 DNA: TGTGCCACCAGCAGAGGGACAGCCTTTAGGGAGCTGTTTTTT
D gene: TRBD1; V gene: TRBV6-5; J gene: TRBJ2-7; clone size: -; CDR3 protein: CASSLTGAYEQYF; CDR3 DNA: TGTGCCAGCAGTCTTACAGGGGCCTACGAGCAGTACTTC
D gene: -; V gene: TRBV6-2/TRBV6-3; J gene: TRBJ2-7; clone size: -; CDR3 protein: CASSQPYLRGQYF; CDR3 DNA: TGTGCCAGCAGCCAACCTTATCTCAGGGGACAGTACTTC
D gene: -; V gene: TRBV25-1; J gene: TRBJ2-1; clone size: -; CDR3 protein: CASSGFGRGPYNEQFF; CDR3 DNA: TGTGCCAGCAGTGGCTTTGGGCGGGGGCCTTACAATGAGCAGTTCTTC
D gene: -; V gene: TRBV2; J gene: TRBJ1-5; clone size: -; CDR3 protein: CASSASAYSNQPQHF; CDR3 DNA: TGTGCCAGCAGTGCCAGCGCCTATAGCAATCAGCCCCAGCATTTT
D gene: -; V gene: TRBV11-2; J gene: TRBJ2-5; clone size: -; CDR3 protein: CASRQQGGETQYF; CDR3 DNA: TGTGCCAGCAGACAACAGGGCGGGGAGACCCAGTACTTC
D gene: -; V gene: TRBV6-5; J gene: TRBJ1-1; clone size: once; CDR3 protein: CASRVRDLNTEAFF; CDR3 DNA: TGTGCCAGCAGGGTCCGGGATTTGAACACTGAAGCTTTCTTT
D gene: -; V gene: TRBV6-5; J gene: TRBJ2-7; clone size: -; CDR3 protein: CASSTPGTIYEQYF; CDR3 DNA: TGTGCCAGCAGTACTCCCGGGACAATCTACGAGCAGTACTTC
D gene: -; V gene: TRBV7-7; J gene: TRBJ2-3; clone size: -; CDR3 protein: CASSLAEADTQYF; CDR3 DNA: TGTGCCAGCAGCCTAGCAGAAGCGGATACGCAGTATTTT
D gene: TRBD1; V gene: TRBV7-3; J gene: TRBJ2-7; clone size: -; CDR3 protein: CASSPGRGPYEQYF; CDR3 DNA: TGTGCCAGCAGCCCAGGTAGGGGGCCCTACGAGCAGTACTTC
D gene: -; V gene: TRBV7-6; J gene: TRBJ1-1; clone size: -; CDR3 protein: CASSLVVRGARMNTEAFF; CDR3 DNA: TGTGCCAGCAGCTTAGTCGTTCGCGGGGCCAGAATGAACACTGAAGCTTTCTTT
D gene: TRBD1; V gene: TRBV19; J gene: TRBJ1-2; clone size: -; CDR3 protein: CASTPRGHRGGMSDGYTF; CDR3 DNA: TGTGCCAGTACCCCTCGAGGGCACAGGGGGGGTATGTCTGATGGCTACACCTTC
D gene: -; V gene: TRBV18; J gene: TRBJ2-2; clone size: -; CDR3 protein: CASSPGAGEGGELFF; CDR3 DNA: TGTGCCAGCTCACCAGGGGCAGGAGAAGGCGGGGAGCTGTTTTTT
D gene: TRBD1; V gene: TRBV10-2; J gene: TRBJ1-4; clone size: -; CDR3 protein: CASSLGQGLLYEKLFF; CDR3 DNA: TGCGCCAGCAGTTTAGGACAGGGACTACTTTATGAAAAACTGTTTTTT